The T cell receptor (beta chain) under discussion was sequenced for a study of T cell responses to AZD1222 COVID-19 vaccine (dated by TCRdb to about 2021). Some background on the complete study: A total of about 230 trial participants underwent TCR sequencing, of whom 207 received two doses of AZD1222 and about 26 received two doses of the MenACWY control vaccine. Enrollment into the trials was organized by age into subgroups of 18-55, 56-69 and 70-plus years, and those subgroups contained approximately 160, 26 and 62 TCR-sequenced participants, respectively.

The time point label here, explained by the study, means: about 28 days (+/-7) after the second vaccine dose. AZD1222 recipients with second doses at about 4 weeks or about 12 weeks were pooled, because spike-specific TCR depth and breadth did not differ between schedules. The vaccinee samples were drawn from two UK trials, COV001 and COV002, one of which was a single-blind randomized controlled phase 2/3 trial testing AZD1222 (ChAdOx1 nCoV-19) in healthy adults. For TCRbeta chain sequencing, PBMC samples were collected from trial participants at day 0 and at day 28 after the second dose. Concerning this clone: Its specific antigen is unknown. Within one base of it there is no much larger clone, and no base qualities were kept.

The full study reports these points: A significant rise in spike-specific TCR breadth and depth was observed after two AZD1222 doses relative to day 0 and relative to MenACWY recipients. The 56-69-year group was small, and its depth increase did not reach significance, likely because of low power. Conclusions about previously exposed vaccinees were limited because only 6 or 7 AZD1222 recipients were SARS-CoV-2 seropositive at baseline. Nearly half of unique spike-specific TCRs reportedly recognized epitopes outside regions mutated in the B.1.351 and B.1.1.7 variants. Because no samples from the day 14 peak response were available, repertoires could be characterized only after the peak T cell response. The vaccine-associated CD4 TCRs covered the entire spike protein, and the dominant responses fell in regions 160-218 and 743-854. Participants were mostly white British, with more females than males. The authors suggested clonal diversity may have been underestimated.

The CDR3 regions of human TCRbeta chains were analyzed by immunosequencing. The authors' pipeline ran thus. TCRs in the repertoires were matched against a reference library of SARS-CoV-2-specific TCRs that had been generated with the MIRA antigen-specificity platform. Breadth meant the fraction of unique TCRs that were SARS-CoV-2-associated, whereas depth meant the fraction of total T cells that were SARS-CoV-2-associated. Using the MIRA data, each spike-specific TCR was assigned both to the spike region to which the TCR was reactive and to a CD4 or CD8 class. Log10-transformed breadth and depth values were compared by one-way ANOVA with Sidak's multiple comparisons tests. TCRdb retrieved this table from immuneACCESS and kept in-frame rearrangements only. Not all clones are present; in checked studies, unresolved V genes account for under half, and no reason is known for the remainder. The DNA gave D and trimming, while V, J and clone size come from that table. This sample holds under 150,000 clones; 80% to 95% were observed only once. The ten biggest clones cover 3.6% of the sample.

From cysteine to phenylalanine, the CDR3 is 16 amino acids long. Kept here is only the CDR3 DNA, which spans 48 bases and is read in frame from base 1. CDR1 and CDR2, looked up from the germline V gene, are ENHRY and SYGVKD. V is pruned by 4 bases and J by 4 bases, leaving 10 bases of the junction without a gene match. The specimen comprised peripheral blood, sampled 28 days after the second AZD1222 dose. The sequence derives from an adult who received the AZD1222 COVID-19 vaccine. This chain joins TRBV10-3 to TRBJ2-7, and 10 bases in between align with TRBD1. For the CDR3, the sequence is CAISAQDRGEEYEQYF. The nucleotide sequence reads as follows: TGTGCCATCAGTGCCCAGGACAGGGGGGAGGAGTACGAGCAGTACTTC.